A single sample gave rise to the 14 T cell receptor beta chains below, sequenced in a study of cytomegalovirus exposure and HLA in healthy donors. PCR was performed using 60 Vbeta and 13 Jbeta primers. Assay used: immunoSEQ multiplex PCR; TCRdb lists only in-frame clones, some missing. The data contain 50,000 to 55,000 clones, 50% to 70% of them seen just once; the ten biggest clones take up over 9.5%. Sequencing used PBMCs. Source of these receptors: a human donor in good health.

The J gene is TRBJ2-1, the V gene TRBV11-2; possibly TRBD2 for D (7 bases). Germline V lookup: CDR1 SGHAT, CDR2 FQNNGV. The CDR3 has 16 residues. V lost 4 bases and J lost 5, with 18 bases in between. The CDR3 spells CASSSYGRGADNEQFF. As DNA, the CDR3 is TGTGCCAGCAGCTCCTATGGTCGGGGGGCTGACAATGAGCAGTTCTTC. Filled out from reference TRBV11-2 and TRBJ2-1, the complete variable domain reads EAGVAQSPRYKIIEKRQSVAFWCNPISGHATLYWYQQILGQGPKLLIQFQNNGVVDDSQLPKDRFSAERLKGVDSTLKIQPAKLEDSAVYLCASSSYGRGADNEQFFGPGTRLTVL.

The CDR3 protein is CASREPGGHQPQHF. The DNA of the CDR3 is TGTGCCAGCAGGGAACCTGGGGGCCATCAGCCCCAGCATTTT. This sequence joins TRBV6-5 and TRBJ1-5; D is possibly TRBD1 (6 bases). Trimming removed 6 bases from V and 5 bases from J, with 14 bases in between. Germline CDR1 and CDR2: MNHEY and SVGAGI. The CDR3 is made up of 14 amino acids.

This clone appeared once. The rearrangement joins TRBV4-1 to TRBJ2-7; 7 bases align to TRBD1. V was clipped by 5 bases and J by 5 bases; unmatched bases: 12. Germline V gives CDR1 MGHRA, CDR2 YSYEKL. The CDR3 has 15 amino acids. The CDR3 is CASSLEQGIRNEQYF. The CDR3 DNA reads TGCGCCAGCAGCTTAGAACAGGGGATCCGGAACGAGCAGTACTTC.

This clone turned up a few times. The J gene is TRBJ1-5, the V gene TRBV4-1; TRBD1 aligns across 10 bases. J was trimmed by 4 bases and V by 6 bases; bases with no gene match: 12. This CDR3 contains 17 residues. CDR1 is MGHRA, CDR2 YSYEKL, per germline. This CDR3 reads CASSRNPGQGFNQPQHF. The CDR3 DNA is TGCGCCAGCAGTCGTAACCCGGGACAGGGGTTTAATCAGCCCCAGCATTTT.

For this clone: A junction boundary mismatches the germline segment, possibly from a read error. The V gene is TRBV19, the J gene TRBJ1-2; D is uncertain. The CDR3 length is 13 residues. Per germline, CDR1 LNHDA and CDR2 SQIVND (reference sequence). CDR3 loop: CAAGGPLNYGYTF. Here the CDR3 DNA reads TGCGCCGCAGGAGGACCCCTGAACTATGGCTACACCTTC. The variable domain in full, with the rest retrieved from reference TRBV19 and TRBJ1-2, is DGGITQSPKYLFRKEGQNVTLSCEQNLNHDAMYWYRQDPGQGLRLIYYSQIVNDFQKGDIAEGYSVSREKKESFPLTVTSAQKNPTAFYLCAAGGPLNYGYTFGSGTRLTVV.

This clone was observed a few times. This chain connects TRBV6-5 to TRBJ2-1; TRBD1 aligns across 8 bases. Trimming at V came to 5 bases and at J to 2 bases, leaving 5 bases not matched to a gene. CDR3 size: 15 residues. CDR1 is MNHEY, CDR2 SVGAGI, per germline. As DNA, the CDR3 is TGTGCCAGCAGTGCTCCACAGGGGGCCTACAATGAGCAGTTCTTC. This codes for CASSAPQGAYNEQFF.

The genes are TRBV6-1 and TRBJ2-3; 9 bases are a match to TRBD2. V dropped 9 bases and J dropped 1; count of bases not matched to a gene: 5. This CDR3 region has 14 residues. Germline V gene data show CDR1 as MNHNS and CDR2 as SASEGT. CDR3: CASTGLAGTDTQYF. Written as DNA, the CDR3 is TGTGCCAGTACGGGACTAGCAGGCACAGATACGCAGTATTTT.

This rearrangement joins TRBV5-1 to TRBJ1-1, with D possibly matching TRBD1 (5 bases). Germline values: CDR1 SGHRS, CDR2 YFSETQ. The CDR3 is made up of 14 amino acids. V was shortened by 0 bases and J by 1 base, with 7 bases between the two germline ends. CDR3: CASSLVGQNTEAFF. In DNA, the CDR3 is TGCGCCAGCAGCTTGGTGGGGCAGAACACTGAAGCTTTCTTT.

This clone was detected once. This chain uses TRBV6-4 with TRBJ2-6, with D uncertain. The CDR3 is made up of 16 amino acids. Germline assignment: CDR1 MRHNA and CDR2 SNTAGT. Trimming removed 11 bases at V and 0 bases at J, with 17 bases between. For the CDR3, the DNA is TGTGCCGCGGCGCCTGAGTTTACCTCTGGGGCCAACGTCCTGACTTTC. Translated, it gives CAAAPEFTSGANVLTF.

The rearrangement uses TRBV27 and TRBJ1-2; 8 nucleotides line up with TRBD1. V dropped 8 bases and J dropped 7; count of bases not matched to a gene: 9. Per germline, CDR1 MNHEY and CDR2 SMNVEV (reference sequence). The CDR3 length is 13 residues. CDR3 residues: CASAYSGTGGYTF. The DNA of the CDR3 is TGTGCCAGCGCCTACTCCGGGACAGGTGGCTACACCTTC.

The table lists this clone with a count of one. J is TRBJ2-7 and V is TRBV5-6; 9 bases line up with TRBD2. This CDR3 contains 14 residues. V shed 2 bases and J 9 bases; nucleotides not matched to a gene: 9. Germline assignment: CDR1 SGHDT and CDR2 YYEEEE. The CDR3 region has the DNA TGTGCCAGCAGCTTTCGGACTAGCGCGGCGGCGCAGTACTTC. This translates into CASSFRTSAAAQYF. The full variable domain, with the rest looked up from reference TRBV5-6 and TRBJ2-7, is DAGVTQSPTHLIKTRGQQVTLRCSPKSGHDTVSWYQQALGQGPQFIFQYYEEEERQRGNFPDRFSGHQFPNYSSELNVNALLLGDSALYLCASSFRTSAAAQYFGPGTRLTVT.

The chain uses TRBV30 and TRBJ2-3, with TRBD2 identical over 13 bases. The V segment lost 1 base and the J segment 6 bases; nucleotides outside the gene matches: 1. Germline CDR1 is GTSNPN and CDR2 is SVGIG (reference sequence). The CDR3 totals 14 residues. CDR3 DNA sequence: TGTGCCTGGAGTGCACTAGCGGGGGGGGATACGCAGTATTTT. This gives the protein CAWSALAGGDTQYF. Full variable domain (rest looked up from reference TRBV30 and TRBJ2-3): SQTIHQWPATLVQPVGSPLSLECTVEGTSNPNLYWYRQAAGRGLQLLFYSVGIGQISSEVPQNLSASRPQDRQFILSSKKLLLSDSGFYLCAWSALAGGDTQYFGPGTRLTVL.

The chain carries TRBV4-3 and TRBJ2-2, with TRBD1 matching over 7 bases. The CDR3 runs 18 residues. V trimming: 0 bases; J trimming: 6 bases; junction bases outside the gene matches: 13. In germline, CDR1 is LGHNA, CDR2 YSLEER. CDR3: CASSQETGAVGTAGELFF. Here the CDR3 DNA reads TGCGCCAGCAGCCAAGAAACAGGGGCGGTTGGAACCGCCGGGGAGCTGTTTTTT.

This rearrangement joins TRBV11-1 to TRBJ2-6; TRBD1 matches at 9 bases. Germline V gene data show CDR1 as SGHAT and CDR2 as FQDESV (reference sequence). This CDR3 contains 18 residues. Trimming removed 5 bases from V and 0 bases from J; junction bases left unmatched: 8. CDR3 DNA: TGTGCCAGCAGCCCAGGGACAGGGTCGTACTCTGGGGCCAACGTCCTGACTTTC. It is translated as CASSPGTGSYSGANVLTF.